This is a list of T cell receptor beta chains from one sample in a study of early T cells in non-severe SARS-CoV-2 infection. A single record per CDR3 protein comes from TCRdb applying MiXCR to the 5' RACE reads. The sample includes 65,000 to 85,000 distinct CDR3 sequences, more than 10% of them seen just once. Sequenced sample: whole blood. These receptors all come from an adult who was a healthcare worker with PCR-confirmed SARS-CoV-2 infection or an uninfected control (not recorded which). Each CDR3 is given with its conserved first and last residue. Each record gives: J gene, V gene, D gene, clone size, CDR3 DNA, CDR3 protein. D genes are given only for firm matches. Size is omitted from some rows. Given values are once, few, many or a class for expanded clones.

J gene: TRBJ2-5; V gene: TRBV5-5; D gene: TRBD2; clone size: NA; CDR3 DNA: TGTGCCAGCAGCGATCAAGCGGGAGGCGAGACCCAGTACTTC; CDR3 protein: CASSDQAGGETQYF
J gene: TRBJ1-3; V gene: TRBV3-1; D gene: NA; clone size: few; CDR3 DNA: TGTGCCAGCAGCCACCTTAAGATCGCAGGCGGAAACACCATATATTTT; CDR3 protein: CASSHLKIAGGNTIYF
J gene: TRBJ1-1; V gene: TRBV11-2; D gene: NA; clone size: NA; CDR3 DNA: TGTGCCAGCAGCTTCGCGTCAGAAGAAGCTTTCTTT; CDR3 protein: CASSFASEEAFF
J gene: TRBJ2-1; V gene: TRBV7-9; D gene: NA; clone size: few; CDR3 DNA: TGTGCCACGGAACGCTGGGGGAATGAGCAGTTCTTC; CDR3 protein: CATERWGNEQFF
J gene: TRBJ1-4; V gene: TRBV28; D gene: TRBD1; clone size: few; CDR3 DNA: TGTGCCAGCAGCCGACTTACAGGGGGTGTTGAAAAACTGTTTTTT; CDR3 protein: CASSRLTGGVEKLFF
J gene: TRBJ2-7; V gene: TRBV28; D gene: NA; clone size: NA; CDR3 DNA: TGTGCCAGCAGACAGGACCCCTCCGAGCAGTACTTC; CDR3 protein: CASRQDPSEQYF
J gene: TRBJ1-4; V gene: TRBV9; D gene: TRBD1; clone size: few; CDR3 DNA: TGTGCCAGCAGCCCGAGGACAGGGGGCCTTGAAAAACTGTTTTTT; CDR3 protein: CASSPRTGGLEKLFF
J gene: TRBJ1-6; V gene: TRBV12-3/TRBV12-4; D gene: NA; clone size: many; CDR3 DNA: TGTGCCAGCGCTCTGGTCAGGGGCATGAATTCACCCCTCCACTTT; CDR3 protein: CASALVRGMNSPLHF
J gene: TRBJ2-7; V gene: TRBV11-2; D gene: NA; clone size: few; CDR3 DNA: TGTGCCAGCAGCTTATATGCCCAGTCCTACGAGCAGTACTTC; CDR3 protein: CASSLYAQSYEQYF
J gene: TRBJ1-4; V gene: TRBV7-9; D gene: NA; clone size: few; CDR3 DNA: TGTGCCAGCAGCTTAACAACTAATGAAAAACTGTTTTTT; CDR3 protein: CASSLTTNEKLFF
J gene: TRBJ2-7; V gene: TRBV29-1; D gene: NA; clone size: many; CDR3 DNA: TGCAGCGCCTTAGGACAGCTCGAGCAGTACTTC; CDR3 protein: CSALGQLEQYF
J gene: TRBJ2-3; V gene: TRBV7-9; D gene: TRBD2; clone size: few; CDR3 DNA: TGTGCCAGCAGATTACTAGCGGGACCCGCAGATACGCAGTATTTT; CDR3 protein: CASRLLAGPADTQYF
J gene: TRBJ1-5; V gene: TRBV5-1; D gene: TRBD1; clone size: few; CDR3 DNA: TGCGCCAGCAGCCCCAACCCTACAGGGGAGGGCGATCAGCCCCAGCATTTT; CDR3 protein: CASSPNPTGEGDQPQHF
J gene: TRBJ1-4; V gene: TRBV14; D gene: NA; clone size: many; CDR3 DNA: TGTGCCAGCAGCCAAGGGTCCAGTTTCCATGAAAAACTGTTTTTT; CDR3 protein: CASSQGSSFHEKLFF
J gene: TRBJ2-1; V gene: TRBV27; D gene: TRBD1; clone size: few; CDR3 DNA: TGTGCCAGCAGTCACCATCGAGGGACAGCCAGTTACAATGAGCAGTTCTTC; CDR3 protein: CASSHHRGTASYNEQFF
J gene: TRBJ2-7; V gene: TRBV12-3/TRBV12-4; D gene: NA; clone size: NA; CDR3 DNA: TGTGCCAGCAGTCCGGCGGGGGCGGGGGCCGGAGAGCAGTACTTC; CDR3 protein: CASSPAGAGAGEQYF
J gene: TRBJ2-3; V gene: TRBV7-9; D gene: NA; clone size: many; CDR3 DNA: TGTGCCAGCAGCTACAAAAGGATGGGCACAGATACGCAGTATTTT; CDR3 protein: CASSYKRMGTDTQYF
J gene: TRBJ2-5; V gene: TRBV5-1; D gene: NA; clone size: few; CDR3 DNA: TGCGCCAGCAGCCAACAAGAGACCCAGTACTTC; CDR3 protein: CASSQQETQYF
J gene: TRBJ2-1; V gene: TRBV25-1; D gene: TRBD1; clone size: many; CDR3 DNA: TGTGCCAGCAGTGGCTCGGACAGGGGGCGAGATGAGCAGTTCTTC; CDR3 protein: CASSGSDRGRDEQFF
J gene: TRBJ2-3; V gene: TRBV7-9; D gene: NA; clone size: NA; CDR3 DNA: TGTGCCAGCAGCTCGGGACACGATGCAGATACGCAGTATTTT; CDR3 protein: CASSSGHDADTQYF
J gene: TRBJ2-1; V gene: TRBV28; D gene: NA; clone size: NA; CDR3 DNA: TGTGCCAGCAGCTCACGGGACGGTAGCTCCTACAATGAGCAGTTCTTC; CDR3 protein: CASSSRDGSSYNEQFF
J gene: TRBJ1-3; V gene: TRBV5-1; D gene: NA; clone size: few; CDR3 DNA: TGCGCCAGCAGTTCACTTGACGGTGCCTCTGGAAACACCATATATTTT; CDR3 protein: CASSSLDGASGNTIYF
J gene: TRBJ1-1; V gene: TRBV6-1; D gene: TRBD1; clone size: many; CDR3 DNA: TGTGCCAGCAGAACAGAGACAGGGGGAACTTTCTTT; CDR3 protein: CASRTETGGTFF
J gene: TRBJ2-7; V gene: TRBV7-6; D gene: NA; clone size: many; CDR3 DNA: TGTGCCAGCAGCCTTGACACCGCTTGGGAGCAGTACTTC; CDR3 protein: CASSLDTAWEQYF
J gene: TRBJ2-7; V gene: TRBV28; D gene: TRBD2; clone size: NA; CDR3 DNA: TGTGCCAGCAGTTCCAAGGGACTAGCCCTTGAGCAGTACTTC; CDR3 protein: CASSSKGLALEQYF
J gene: TRBJ1-2; V gene: TRBV5-5; D gene: NA; clone size: NA; CDR3 DNA: TGTACCAGCAGCTTGGACAGTAACTATGGCTACACCTTC; CDR3 protein: CTSSLDSNYGYTF
J gene: TRBJ2-3; V gene: TRBV5-6; D gene: NA; clone size: many; CDR3 DNA: TGTGCCAGCAGCTCCGTCAGGGGCGCAGATACGCAGTATTTT; CDR3 protein: CASSSVRGADTQYF
J gene: TRBJ1-5; V gene: TRBV19; D gene: NA; clone size: many; CDR3 DNA: TGTGCCAGTAGTATCGGTTGGCGGGTCCGCCAGCCCCAGCATTTT; CDR3 protein: CASSIGWRVRQPQHF
J gene: TRBJ2-1; V gene: TRBV7-9; D gene: NA; clone size: NA; CDR3 DNA: TGTGCCAGCAGCTCAAAGGGACCAGAGGAGCAGTTCTTC; CDR3 protein: CASSSKGPEEQFF
J gene: TRBJ2-7; V gene: TRBV27; D gene: NA; clone size: NA; CDR3 DNA: TGTGCCAGCAGTTTATGGTCCTCCTACGAGCAGTACTTC; CDR3 protein: CASSLWSSYEQYF
J gene: TRBJ1-1; V gene: TRBV20-1; D gene: NA; clone size: many; CDR3 DNA: TGCAGTGCTAGAGTTCGAGACAGAAACACTGAAGCTTTCTTT; CDR3 protein: CSARVRDRNTEAFF
J gene: TRBJ1-2; V gene: TRBV4-3; D gene: NA; clone size: medium-sized; CDR3 DNA: TGCGCCAGCAGCCAATTTACAGGGTCTGATGGCTACACCTTC; CDR3 protein: CASSQFTGSDGYTF
J gene: TRBJ2-1; V gene: TRBV29-1; D gene: TRBD2; clone size: few; CDR3 DNA: TGCAGCGGGTGGAGCGGGGGAGGCGATGAGCAGTTCTTC; CDR3 protein: CSGWSGGGDEQFF
J gene: TRBJ2-7; V gene: TRBV27; D gene: NA; clone size: few; CDR3 DNA: TGTGCCAGCAGTTTATCGAGGCAGGCAAGCTCCTACGAGCAGTACTTC; CDR3 protein: CASSLSRQASSYEQYF
J gene: TRBJ2-1; V gene: TRBV15; D gene: NA; clone size: few; CDR3 DNA: TGTGCCACCAGCACCAATCTCTTGAATGAGCAGTTCTTC; CDR3 protein: CATSTNLLNEQFF
J gene: TRBJ2-2; V gene: TRBV10-2; D gene: TRBD1; clone size: NA; CDR3 DNA: TGCGCCAGCAGTGAAGTTCGGACAGGGCAATTAGGCACCGGGGAGCTGTTTTTT; CDR3 protein: CASSEVRTGQLGTGELFF
J gene: TRBJ1-1; V gene: TRBV28; D gene: NA; clone size: many; CDR3 DNA: TGTGCCAGCGGTGGGGGGGCGTACACTGAAGCTTTCTTT; CDR3 protein: CASGGGAYTEAFF